This TCR beta chain was obtained from a study of shared clonotypes between healthy human individuals. On the study more broadly: Aged 18 to 49, the donors were a couple of women and a few men.

Replicate PCRs from sorted subsets contained around 190 ng DNA, which is around 29,000 T cell genomes. The repertoire was sequenced with immunoSEQ multiplex PCR; TCRdb's copy has only in-frame clones and lacks some. The table has approximately 640,000 clones, 72% seen once; the top ten hold around 1.8%. The CDR3 runs to 13 residues. Germline-derived CDR1 and CDR2 are MRHNA and SNTAGT. Trimming shortened V by 8 bases and J by 4 bases, and 14 bases separated the two germline ends. Specimen: memory CD4+ T cells sorted from blood. Subset indicated: CD45RA-negative fraction. This chain links TRBV6-4 with TRBJ1-1; TRBD1 is a possible D gene (5 bases). This TCR derives from a woman aged 25 to 39 in good health. This CDR3 is CASGDGDSTEAFF. DNA for the CDR3: TGTGCCAGCGGAGACGGAGACAGCACTGAAGCTTTCTTT.